One and the same sample provided the 11 T cell receptor beta chains below, sequenced in a study of brain T cells in children with intractable seizures. TCRdb's table, derived via immunoSEQ multiplex PCR, lists solely in-frame clones and lacks some. The table has a few hundred thousand clones, 93% seen once. Sample time point: blood from clinic visit 5 months post-surgery; TSC patient then seizure free. The input for sequencing was peripheral blood, taken about 5 months after surgery. The receptors originated from a boy less than two years old with tuberous sclerosis and intractable seizures.

The chain uses TRBV7-9 and TRBJ2-3, with TRBD2 matching over 7 bases. Per the germline V gene, CDR1 is SEHNR and CDR2 is FQNEAQ (reference sequence). The ends lost 10 bases at V and 0 bases at J; junction bases unmatched: 10. The CDR3 consists of 15 residues. The chain's CDR3 is CATALLADSTDTQYF. CDR3 nucleotide sequence: TGTGCCACCGCCCTTCTAGCGGATAGCACAGATACGCAGTATTTT.

The chain links TRBV5-1 to TRBJ1-1; 8 bases align to TRBD1. The CDR3 has 14 residues. V lost 3 bases, J lost 3 bases, and 4 bases stayed unmatched. Per germline, CDR1 SGHRS and CDR2 YFSETQ. The chain's CDR3 is CASSSRGPDTEAFF. DNA for the CDR3: TGCGCCAGCAGCTCCAGGGGGCCGGACACTGAAGCTTTCTTT.

This rearrangement joins TRBV5-1 to TRBJ2-7, with 10 bases matching TRBD2. The CDR3 is 14 residues long. Trimming removed 2 bases from V and 7 bases from J; junction bases left unmatched: 6. Germline CDR1 is SGHRS and CDR2 is YFSETQ. The CDR3 DNA reads TGCGCCAGCAGCTTCGGACTAGCGGAGTGGGAGCAGTACTTC. Translation: CASSFGLAEWEQYF. Combining the CDR3 with reference TRBV5-1 and TRBJ2-7 gives the whole variable domain KAGVTQTPRYLIKTRGQQVTLSCSPISGHRSVSWYQQTPGQGLQFLFEYFSETQRNKGNFPGRFSGRQFSNSRSEMNVSTLELGDSALYLCASSFGLAEWEQYFGPGTRLTVT.

The rearrangement uses TRBV5-5 and TRBJ1-2; 8 nucleotides agree with TRBD1. J was trimmed by 6 bases and V by 4 bases; bases with no gene match: 5. CDR3 length: 13 residues. Germline CDR1 and CDR2: SGHKS and YYEKEE (reference sequence). The CDR3 is CASSQDREDGYTF. The CDR3 bases are TGTGCCAGCAGCCAGGACAGGGAGGATGGCTACACCTTC.

The rearrangement uses TRBV4-1 and TRBJ2-3, with 8 bases that match TRBD2. The CDR3 extends over 17 amino acids. The V and J ends lost 3 bases and 1 base, in that order; junction bases with no gene match: 9. From germline, CDR1 is MGHRA and CDR2 YSYEKL. Written as DNA, the CDR3 is TGCGCCAGCAGCCAGACGGGAGGGGGAGGTGGCACAGATACGCAGTATTTT. Residues: CASSQTGGGGGTDTQYF.

V usage is TRBV30 and J usage is TRBJ2-1, with 7 bases that match TRBD2. J was trimmed by 0 bases and V by 6 bases; bases with no gene match: 5. The CDR3 runs to 14 residues. Germline V gene lookup returns CDR1 GTSNPN and CDR2 SVGIG (reference sequence). CDR3: CACPRLASYNEQFF. The DNA for the CDR3 is TGTGCCTGCCCACGACTAGCCTCCTACAATGAGCAGTTCTTC. Full variable domain (remainder filled in from reference TRBV30 and TRBJ2-1): SQTIHQWPATLVQPVGSPLSLECTVEGTSNPNLYWYRQAAGRGLQLLFYSVGIGQISSEVPQNLSASRPQDRQFILSSKKLLLSDSGFYLCACPRLASYNEQFFGPGTRLTVL.

The chain recombines TRBV24-1 with TRBJ2-2; D is undetermined. Germline CDR1 reads KGHDR; CDR2 reads SFDVKD. The CDR3 sequence is 14 residues long. Trimming removed 0 bases from V and 7 bases from J, with 8 bases in between. Written as DNA, the CDR3 is TGTGCCACCAGTGATTTGCGGTCTGGCGGGGAGCTGTTTTTT. Protein sequence: CATSDLRSGGELFF.

This chain links TRBV25-1 with TRBJ2-1; the D call may be TRBD1 or TRBD2 (5 bases each). V lost 10 bases to trimming and J lost 4 bases, with 17 bases between them. The CDR3 runs to 14 residues. In germline, CDR1 is MGHDK, CDR2 SYGVNS. The chain's CDR3 is CATRVPGRYNEQFF. CDR3 bases: TGTGCCACCAGAGTCCCGGGACGGTACAATGAGCAGTTCTTC.

This clone was seen just once. Germline and junction disagree at one end, which may indicate a read error. The rearrangement joins TRBV6-1 to TRBJ2-7; D is possibly TRBD1 (6 bases). This CDR3 region has 13 residues. Germline values: CDR1 MNHNS, CDR2 SASEGT. CDR3 sequence: CASREDNRDEQYF. The CDR3 DNA reads TGTGCCAGCAGAGAAGATAACAGGGACGAGCAGTACTTC.

V gene TRBV6-5 combines with J gene TRBJ1-1; possibly TRBD1 for D (5 bases). The CDR3 consists of 15 residues. V gave up 6 bases and J gave up 0 bases, with 14 bases separating them. Germline values: CDR1 MNHEY, CDR2 SVGAGI. The CDR3 here is CASSPGGDLNTEAFF. The CDR3 DNA is TGTGCCAGCAGCCCGGGGGGGGATCTGAACACTGAAGCTTTCTTT.

This sequence joins TRBV6-5 and TRBJ2-7, with 8 positions matching TRBD2. The germline V gene has CDR1 MNHEY and CDR2 SVGAGI. V shed 0 bases and J 2 bases; nucleotides not matched to a gene: 3. The CDR3 is made up of 15 amino acids. CDR3 DNA: TGTGCCAGCAGTTACTCGGCACTAGCGGCCTACGAGCAGTACTTC. The encoded protein is CASSYSALAAYEQYF.